Listed here are 21 T cell receptor beta chains from one sample, sequenced in a study of immune heterogeneity within non-small cell lung tumors. TCR beta CDR3 was amplified by multiplex PCR using 32 V and 13 J primers. TCRdb re-called the multiplex PCR reads through MiXCR, storing one row per CDR3 protein. The sample includes 14,000 to 15,000 distinct CDR3 sequences, 28% of them seen just once. Bulk tumor genomic DNA, 550 to 650 ng per sample, was the template. Spaced far apart, several biopsies were taken from each primary tumor during surgery. The cohort was untreated, with newly diagnosed non-small cell lung cancer undergoing curative surgery. Sequenced sample: lung tumor tissue. These receptors were collected from a man between 35 and 55 years old with non-small cell lung cancer.

This clonotype has only one observation. A much larger clone differs by one base, so this may be a read error. V usage is TRBV6-1 and J usage is TRBJ1-1; maybe TRBD1 (6 bases). CDR1 and CDR2 from the germline V gene are MNHNS and SASEGT. Trimming took 5 bases from V and 1 from J, leaving 11 bases between them. The CDR3 length is 14 residues. CDR3 nucleotide sequence: TGTGCCAGCAGTAGACAGGAGGGGAACACTGAAGCTTTCTTT. It yields the protein CASSRQEGNTEAFF.

The chain employs TRBV20-1 and TRBJ2-4, with 10 bases lining up with TRBD2. V was clipped by 0 bases and J by 9 bases; unmatched bases: 8. The CDR3 runs 15 residues. Germline-derived CDR1 and CDR2 are DFQATT and SNEGSKA (reference sequence). CDR3 protein: CSARDLLSGGGIQYF. CDR3 sequence (DNA): TGCAGTGCTAGAGATTTACTCAGCGGGGGGGGCATTCAGTACTTC.

In regard to this clonotype: A much bigger clone sits one base away, suggesting this may be a read error. The rearrangement uses TRBV6-2 or TRBV6-3 and TRBJ1-6; the match to TRBD1 covers 10 bases. The V gene's germline CDR1 is MNHEY and CDR2 SVGEGT. The CDR3 runs 14 residues. The CDR3 nucleotides are TGTGTCAGCAGGGGGACAGGGGCCGGTTCACCCCTCCACTTT. Its translation: CVSRGTGAGSPLHF.

In its sample, this clonotype ranks as medium-sized (0.01 to 0.1%). The chain carries TRBV7-8 and TRBJ1-6; 9 bases are shared with TRBD1. The CDR3 runs to 18 residues. V lost 0 bases to trimming and J lost 0 bases; unmatched junction nucleotides: 3. Germline-derived CDR1 and CDR2 are SGHVS and FQNEAQ. As DNA, the CDR3 is TGTGCCAGCAGCTTAGCGCTGGGACAGGGCTCCTATAATTCACCCCTCCACTTT. Amino acids: CASSLALGQGSYNSPLHF.

The V gene is TRBV2, the J gene TRBJ2-3; no definite D call. The CDR3 is 14 residues long. The V end was cut by 3 bases, the J end by 5 bases, with 12 bases between. From germline, CDR1 is SNHLY and CDR2 FYNNEI. CDR3 in amino acids: CASSEPGSGDTQYF. CDR3 sequence (DNA): TGTGCCAGCAGTGAGCCCGGGTCCGGAGATACGCAGTATTTT.

This clonotype has more than one count but fewer than ten. The V gene is TRBV5-1, the J gene TRBJ1-1, with D possibly matching TRBD1 (6 bases). Germline-derived CDR1 and CDR2 are SGHRS and YFSETQ. The germline V and J ends were trimmed by 4 bases and 6 bases, with 16 bases remaining between them. The length of the CDR3 is 14 residues. This CDR3 is CASSGGGQTAEAFF. CDR3 in DNA: TGCGCCAGCAGCGGCGGGGGGCAGACTGCTGAAGCTTTCTTT.

This clonotype was seen ten or more times. The chain couples TRBV6-1 to TRBJ1-1, with D hard to call. This CDR3 contains 13 residues. Trimming took 2 bases from V and 0 from J, leaving 4 bases between them. Germline CDR1 is MNHNS and CDR2 is SASEGT. CDR3 protein: CASSEIMNTEAFF. The CDR3 DNA reads as TGTGCCAGCAGTGAAATAATGAACACTGAAGCTTTCTTT.

This clonotype rates as medium-sized. The chain couples TRBV2 to TRBJ1-2, with TRBD1 identical over 10 bases. The germline gives CDR1 SNHLY, CDR2 FYNNEI. This CDR3 comprises 15 residues. Losses at the gene ends were 8 bases for V and 8 bases for J; bases not matched to a gene: 14. This CDR3 reads CASLFSGTGVGGYTF. The CDR3 DNA is TGTGCCAGCCTCTTTTCCGGGACAGGGGTCGGCGGCTACACCTTC.

This clonotype was seen a single time. The chain employs TRBV6-1 and TRBJ2-5, with D possibly being TRBD1 (7 bases). Germline values: CDR1 MNHNS, CDR2 SASEGT. The CDR3 extends over 14 amino acids. The germline V and J ends were trimmed by 9 bases and 6 bases, with 20 bases remaining between them. This CDR3 reads CAREGPGGTKTQYF. Here the CDR3 DNA reads TGTGCCAGGGAGGGACCAGGGGGTACGAAGACCCAGTACTTC.

As for this clonotype: This may be a read error, as it is one base from a much larger clone. V usage is TRBV6-1 and J usage is TRBJ1-4; possibly TRBD1 for D (6 bases). The CDR3 sequence is 15 residues long. V was shortened by 10 bases and J by 8 bases, with 23 bases between the two germline ends. Germline CDR1 is MNHNS and CDR2 is SASEGT. CDR3 amino acids: CATRPRGGAAEKLFF. CDR3 nucleotide sequence: TGTGCCACCAGACCTCGGGGGGGGGCGGCGGAAAAACTGTTTTTT.

This clonotype was detected many times. The J gene is TRBJ1-5, the V gene TRBV16, with D possibly TRBD1 on 6 matching bases. The germline CDR1 and CDR2 sequences are KGHSY and FQNENV. This CDR3 is built from 14 residues. Trimming removed 0 bases from V and 7 bases from J, with 10 bases in between. The CDR3 DNA reads as TGTGCCAGCAGCCAATCGCCAGGGACACAGCCCCAGCATTTT. As protein: CASSQSPGTQPQHF.

On this clonotype itself: This may come from a read error, since a much larger clone is one base off. The chain employs TRBV18 and TRBJ1-4, with D unclear. This CDR3 region has 15 residues. Germline loops: CDR1 KGHSH, CDR2 LQKENI. The CDR3 nucleotides read TGTGCCAACTCACCGTGGGGAACGAGTAATGAAAAACTGTTTTTT. This sequence encodes CANSPWGTSNEKLFF.

This clonotype appeared many times. The CDR3 reads CASSIDLRSVSGNTIYF. CDR3 in DNA: TGTGCCAGTAGTATAGATCTGAGGTCCGTCTCTGGAAACACCATATATTTT. The chain employs TRBV19 and TRBJ1-3; D is ambiguous. Germline CDR1 is LNHDA and CDR2 is SQIVND (reference sequence). The CDR3 totals 17 residues. The germline V and J ends were trimmed by 0 bases and 0 bases, with 12 bases remaining between them.

This clonotype is termed medium-sized. The rearrangement links TRBV27 to TRBJ2-1, with D unclear. V lost 6 bases to trimming and J lost 7 bases, with 13 bases between them. This CDR3 contains 13 residues. Germline-derived CDR1 and CDR2 are MNHEY and SMNVEV (reference sequence). Written as DNA, the CDR3 is TGTGCCAGCAGGATGGATAGCCAAAATGAGCAGTTCTTC. Its translation: CASRMDSQNEQFF.

This clonotype is medium-sized in the sample. The V call is TRBV6-1, the J call TRBJ2-7, with TRBD1 matching 7 bases. V was clipped by 5 bases and J by 3 bases; unmatched bases: 4. In germline, CDR1 is MNHNS, CDR2 SASEGT. The length of the CDR3 is 13 residues. CDR3 coding DNA: TGTGCCAGCAGTAACAGGGGCGGCTACGAGCAGTACTTC. Translating it yields CASSNRGGYEQYF.

This clonotype showed up many times. The chain joins TRBV10-3 to TRBJ1-2; 8 bases align to TRBD1. V was pared by 3 bases and J by 6 bases, with 6 bases of the junction left unmatched. Germline CDR1 is ENHRY and CDR2 is SYGVKD. This CDR3 has 14 residues. The CDR3 nucleotides read TGTGCCATCAGTGAACCTCGGGACAGGAATGGCTACACCTTC. It is translated as CAISEPRDRNGYTF.

A word on this clonotype: A much more abundant neighbour one base away suggests this may be a read error. This chain joins TRBV6-2 or TRBV6-3 and TRBJ2-3; D unclear. The CDR3 spans 16 residues. Germline V gene data show CDR1 as MNHEY and CDR2 as SVGEGT. CDR3 nucleotides: TGTGCCAACAGTTCGCTCGATAGGTTTGGCACAGATACGCAGTATTTT. The encoded protein is CANSSLDRFGTDTQYF.

Judged by abundance, this clonotype is medium-sized. CDR3 sequence reads: CASSYSTASNYGYTF. In DNA, the CDR3 is TGTGCCAGCAGTTACAGTACAGCGAGTAACTATGGCTACACCTTC. This chain links TRBV6-2 or TRBV6-3 with TRBJ1-2; D not certain. CDR1 is MNHEY, CDR2 SVGEGT, per germline. The CDR3 spans 15 residues. V was pared by 2 bases and J by 1 base, with 11 bases between.

This clonotype was seen ten or more times. This chain connects TRBV28 to TRBJ1-1; no firm D call. This CDR3 has 14 amino acids. Trimming removed 7 bases at V and 0 bases at J, with 12 bases between. Germline CDR1 reads MDHEN; CDR2 reads SYDVKM. CDR3 coding DNA: TGTGCCAGCACCACCGGAGGTTTGAACACTGAAGCTTTCTTT. Translating gives CASTTGGLNTEAFF.

This clonotype was counted ten times or more. The gene calls are TRBV7-6 and TRBJ2-7; 8 nucleotides align to TRBD1. Germline V gene lookup returns CDR1 SGHVS and CDR2 FNYEAQ. V shed 5 bases, J shed 2 bases, and the junction held 14 bases outside the gene matches. The CDR3 extends over 17 amino acids. The CDR3 nucleotides read TGTGCCAGCAGCCGGCCTCACGGGGCAGGGGGCGCCTACGAGCAGTACTTC. Translating gives CASSRPHGAGGAYEQYF.

Notes on this clonotype: This may arise from a read error, as a much more abundant clone is one base away. V usage is TRBV30 and J usage is TRBJ2-2; D is possibly TRBD2 (6 bases). CDR1 and CDR2 (germline): GTSNPN, SVGIG (reference sequence). The CDR3 totals 14 residues. The V and J ends lost 5 bases and 7 bases respectively, with 17 bases between them. The CDR3 loop reads CAWCSRGGFGELFF. The CDR3 coding sequence is TGTGCCTGGTGTTCCCGTGGGGGGTTCGGGGAGCTGTTTTTT.